This T cell receptor beta chain was found in a study of identical twins. Via MiXCR, TCRdb re-called the 5' RACE reads, giving one row per CDR3 protein. The sample holds about 520,000 distinct CDR3 sequences, under 25% seen once. Study-level points and caveats: Insertions ran lower in abundant cord blood beta clonotypes, though not in memory repertoires.

On this clonotype itself: Its antigen is not identified.

CDR3 length equals 15 residues. J was trimmed by 4 bases and V by 4 bases; bases with no gene match: 7. Germline CDR1 reads ENHRY; CDR2 reads SYGVKD. The data also belong to a second study, concerning T cells expressing NK-cell markers. That report notes: The study drew TCR beta repertoires from sorted CD3+CD56+NKG2C+, CD3+CD56+NKG2C- and CD3+CD56-NKG2C+ T cells. The study found dominant NKG2C+ clonotypes at roughly 1.0-7.0% of CD8+ T cells in six donors.

The sequence was obtained from a woman aged 18-29 years in good health. V and J are TRBV10-3 and TRBJ1-2; TRBD1 matches 9 bases. Sequenced sample: CD4+ T cells sorted from blood. CDR3 amino acids: CAISAPGQGPYGYTF. CDR3 sequence (DNA): TGTGCCATCAGTGCCCCGGGACAGGGTCCCTATGGCTACACCTTC.